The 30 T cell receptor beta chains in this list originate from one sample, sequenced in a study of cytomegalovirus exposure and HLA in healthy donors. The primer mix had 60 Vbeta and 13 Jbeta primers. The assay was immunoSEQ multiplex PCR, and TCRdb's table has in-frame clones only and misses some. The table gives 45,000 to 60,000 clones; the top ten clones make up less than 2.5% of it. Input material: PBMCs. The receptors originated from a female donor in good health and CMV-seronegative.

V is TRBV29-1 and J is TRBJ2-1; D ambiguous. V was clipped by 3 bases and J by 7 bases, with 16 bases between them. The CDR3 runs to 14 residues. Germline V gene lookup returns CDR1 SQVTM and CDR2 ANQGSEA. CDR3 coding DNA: TGCAGCGTTGACTGGAGATCCGTACGGAATGAGCAGTTCTTC. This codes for CSVDWRSVRNEQFF.

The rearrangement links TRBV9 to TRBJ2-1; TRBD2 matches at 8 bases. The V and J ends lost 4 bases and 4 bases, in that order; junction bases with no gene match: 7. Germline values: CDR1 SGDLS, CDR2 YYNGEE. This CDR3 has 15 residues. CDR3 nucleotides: TGTGCCAGCAGCCCCTCGGGGGGGCCGTACAATGAGCAGTTCTTC. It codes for CASSPSGGPYNEQFF.

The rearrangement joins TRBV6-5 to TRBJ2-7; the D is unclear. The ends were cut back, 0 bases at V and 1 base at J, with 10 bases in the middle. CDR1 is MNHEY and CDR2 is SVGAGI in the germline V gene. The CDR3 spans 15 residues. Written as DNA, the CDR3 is TGTGCCAGCAGTTACTCGAGAAGTACGTCCTACGAGCAGTACTTC. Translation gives CASSYSRSTSYEQYF.

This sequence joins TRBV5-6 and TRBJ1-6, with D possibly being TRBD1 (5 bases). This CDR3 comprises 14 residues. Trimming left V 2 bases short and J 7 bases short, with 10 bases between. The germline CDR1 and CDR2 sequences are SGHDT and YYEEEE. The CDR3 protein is CASSFQGVNSPLHF. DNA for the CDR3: TGTGCCAGCAGCTTTCAGGGCGTCAATTCACCCCTCCACTTT.

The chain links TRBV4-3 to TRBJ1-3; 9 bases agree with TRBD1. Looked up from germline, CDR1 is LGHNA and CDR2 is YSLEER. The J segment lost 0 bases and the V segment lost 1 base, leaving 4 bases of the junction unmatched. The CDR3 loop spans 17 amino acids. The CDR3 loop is CASSQVVQGASGNTIYF. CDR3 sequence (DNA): TGCGCCAGCAGCCAAGTGGTACAGGGGGCCTCTGGAAACACCATATATTTT.

The CDR3 sequence is CASSLGDRGSYNEQFF. In DNA form, the CDR3 reads TGTGCCAGCAGCTTAGGGGACAGGGGGTCCTACAATGAGCAGTTCTTC. The chain combines TRBV7-9 with TRBJ2-1, with TRBD1 identical over 11 bases. Germline CDR1 reads SEHNR; CDR2 reads FQNEAQ (reference sequence). The CDR3 sequence is 16 residues long. The V gene end was trimmed by 1 base and the J gene end by 1 base; junction bases not matched to a gene: 0.

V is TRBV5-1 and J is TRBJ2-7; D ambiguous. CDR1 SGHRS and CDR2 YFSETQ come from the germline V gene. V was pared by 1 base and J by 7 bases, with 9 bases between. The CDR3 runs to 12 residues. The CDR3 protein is CASSLRLGEQYF. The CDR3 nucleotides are TGCGCCAGCAGCTTGCGCCTCGGGGAGCAGTACTTC. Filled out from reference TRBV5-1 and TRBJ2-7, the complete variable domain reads KAGVTQTPRYLIKTRGQQVTLSCSPISGHRSVSWYQQTPGQGLQFLFEYFSETQRNKGNFPGRFSGRQFSNSRSEMNVSTLELGDSALYLCASSLRLGEQYFGPGTRLTVT.

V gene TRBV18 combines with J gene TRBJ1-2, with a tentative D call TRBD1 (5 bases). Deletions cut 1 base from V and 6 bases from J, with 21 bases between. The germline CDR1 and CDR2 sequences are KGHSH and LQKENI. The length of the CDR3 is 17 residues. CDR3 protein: CASSPRGLGAGGDGYTF. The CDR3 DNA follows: TGTGCCAGCTCACCACGCGGTTTGGGTGCCGGGGGAGATGGCTACACCTTC. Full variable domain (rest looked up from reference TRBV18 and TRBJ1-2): NAGVMQNPRHLVRRRGQEARLRCSPMKGHSHVYWYRQLPEEGLKFMVYLQKENIIDESGMPKERFSAEFPKEGPSILRIQQVVRGDSAAYFCASSPRGLGAGGDGYTFGSGTRLTVV.

CDR3: CASSHETGSVAGNTIYF. CDR3 DNA sequence: TGTGCCAGCAGCCACGAAACAGGGAGTGTGGCCGGAAACACCATATATTTT. V and J are TRBV4-2 and TRBJ1-3; TRBD1 might be the D (6 bases). The V and J ends lost 3 bases and 4 bases respectively, with 19 bases between them. Germline CDR1 and CDR2: LGHNA and YNFKEQ. This CDR3 is 17 amino acids long.

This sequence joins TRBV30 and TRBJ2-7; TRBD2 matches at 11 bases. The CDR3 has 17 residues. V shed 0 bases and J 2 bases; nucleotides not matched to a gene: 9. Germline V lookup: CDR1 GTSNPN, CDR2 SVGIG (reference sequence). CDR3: CAWSVGSGRAVAYEQYF. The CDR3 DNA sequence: TGTGCCTGGAGTGTCGGTAGCGGGAGGGCCGTTGCCTACGAGCAGTACTTC.

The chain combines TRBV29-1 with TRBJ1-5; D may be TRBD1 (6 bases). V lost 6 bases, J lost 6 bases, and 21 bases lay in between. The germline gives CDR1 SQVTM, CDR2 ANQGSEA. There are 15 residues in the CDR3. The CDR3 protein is CSVGGPGGVGQPQHF. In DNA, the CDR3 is TGCAGCGTGGGGGGGCCCGGGGGCGTCGGTCAGCCCCAGCATTTT.

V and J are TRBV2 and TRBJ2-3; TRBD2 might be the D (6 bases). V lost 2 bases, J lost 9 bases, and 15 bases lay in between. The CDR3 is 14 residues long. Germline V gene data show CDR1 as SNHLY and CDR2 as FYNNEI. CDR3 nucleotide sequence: TGTGCCAGCAGTGAACAGGAGGCGGCGGGGACGCAGTATTTT. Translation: CASSEQEAAGTQYF.

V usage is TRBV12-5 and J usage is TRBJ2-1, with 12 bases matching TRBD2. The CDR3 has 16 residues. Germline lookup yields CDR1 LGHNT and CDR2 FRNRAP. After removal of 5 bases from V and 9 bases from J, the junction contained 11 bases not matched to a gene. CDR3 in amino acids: CASGLTSGRLVGEQFF. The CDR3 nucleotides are TGTGCTAGTGGTCTTACTAGCGGGAGGTTGGTTGGTGAGCAGTTCTTC.

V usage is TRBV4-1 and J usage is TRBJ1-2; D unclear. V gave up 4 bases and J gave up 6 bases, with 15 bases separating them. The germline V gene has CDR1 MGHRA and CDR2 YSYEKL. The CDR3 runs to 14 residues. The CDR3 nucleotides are TGCGCCAGCAGCCGAGTAGTCTCCGCGAATGGCTACACCTTC. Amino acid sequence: CASSRVVSANGYTF.

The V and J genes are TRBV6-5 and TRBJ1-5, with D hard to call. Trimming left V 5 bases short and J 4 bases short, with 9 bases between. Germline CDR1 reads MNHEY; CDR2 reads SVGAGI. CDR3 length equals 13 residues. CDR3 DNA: TGTGCCAGCAGTCCGGTGGTTAATCAGCCCCAGCATTTT. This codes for CASSPVVNQPQHF.

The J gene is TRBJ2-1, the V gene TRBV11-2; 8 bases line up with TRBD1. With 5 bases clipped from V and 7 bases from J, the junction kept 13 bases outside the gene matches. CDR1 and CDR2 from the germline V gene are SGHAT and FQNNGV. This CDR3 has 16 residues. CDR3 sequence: CASSAGQGRWRNEQFF. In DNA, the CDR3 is TGTGCCAGCAGCGCCGGACAGGGTAGGTGGAGAAATGAGCAGTTCTTC.

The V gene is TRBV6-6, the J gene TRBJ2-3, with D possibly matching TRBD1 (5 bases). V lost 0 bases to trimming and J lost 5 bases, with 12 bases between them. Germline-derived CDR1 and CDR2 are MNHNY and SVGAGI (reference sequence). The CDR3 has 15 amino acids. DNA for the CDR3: TGTGCCAGCAGTTACTCCCCAAGAAGGGGAGATACGCAGTATTTT. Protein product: CASSYSPRRGDTQYF.

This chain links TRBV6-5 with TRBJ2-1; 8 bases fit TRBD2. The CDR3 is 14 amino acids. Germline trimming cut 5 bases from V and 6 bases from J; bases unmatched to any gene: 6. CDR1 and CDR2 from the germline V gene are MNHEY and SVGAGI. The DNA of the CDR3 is TGTGCCAGCAGTAAGAGCGGGGGACGCAATGAGCAGTTCTTC. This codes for CASSKSGGRNEQFF.

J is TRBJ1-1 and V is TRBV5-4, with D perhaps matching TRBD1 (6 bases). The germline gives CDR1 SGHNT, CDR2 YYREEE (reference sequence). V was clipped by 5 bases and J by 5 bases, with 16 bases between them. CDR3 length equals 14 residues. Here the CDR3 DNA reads TGTGCCAGCAGGCTTGGACAGTCCAGGACTGAAGCTTTCTTT. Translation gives CASRLGQSRTEAFF.

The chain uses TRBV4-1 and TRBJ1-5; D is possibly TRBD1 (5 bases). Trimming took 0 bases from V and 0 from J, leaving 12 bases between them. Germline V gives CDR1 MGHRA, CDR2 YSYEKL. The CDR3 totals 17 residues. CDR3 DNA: TGCGCCAGCAGCCAAGATCTGACAGCGTATAGCAATCAGCCCCAGCATTTT. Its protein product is CASSQDLTAYSNQPQHF.

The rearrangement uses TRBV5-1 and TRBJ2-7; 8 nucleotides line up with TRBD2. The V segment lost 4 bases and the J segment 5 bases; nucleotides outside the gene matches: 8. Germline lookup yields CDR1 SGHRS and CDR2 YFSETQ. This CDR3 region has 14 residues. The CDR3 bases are TGCGCCAGCAGCATGAGAGCGGGAGCTAACGAGCAGTACTTC. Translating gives CASSMRAGANEQYF.

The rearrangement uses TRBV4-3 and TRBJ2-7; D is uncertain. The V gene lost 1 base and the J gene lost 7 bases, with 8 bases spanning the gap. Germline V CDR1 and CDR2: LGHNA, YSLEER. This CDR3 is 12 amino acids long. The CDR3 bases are TGCGCCAGCAGCCAAGGTGTCGGGGAGCAGTACTTC. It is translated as CASSQGVGEQYF.

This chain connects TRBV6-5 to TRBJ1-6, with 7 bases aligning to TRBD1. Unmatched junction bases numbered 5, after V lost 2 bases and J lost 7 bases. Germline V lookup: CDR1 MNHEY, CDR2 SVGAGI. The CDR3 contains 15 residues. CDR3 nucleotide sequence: TGTGCCAGCAGTTACGCGGGACAGCTGAATTCACCCCTCCACTTT. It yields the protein CASSYAGQLNSPLHF.

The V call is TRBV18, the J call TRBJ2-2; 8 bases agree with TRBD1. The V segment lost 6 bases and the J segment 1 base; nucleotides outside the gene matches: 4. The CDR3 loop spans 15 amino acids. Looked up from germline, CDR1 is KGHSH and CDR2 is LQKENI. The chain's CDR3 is CASSETGVNTGELFF. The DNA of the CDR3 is TGTGCCAGCTCCGAGACAGGGGTGAACACCGGGGAGCTGTTTTTT.

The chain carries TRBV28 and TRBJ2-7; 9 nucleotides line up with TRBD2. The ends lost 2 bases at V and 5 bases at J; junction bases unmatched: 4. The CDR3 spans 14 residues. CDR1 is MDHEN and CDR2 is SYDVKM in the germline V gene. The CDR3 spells CASSLTGLADEQYF. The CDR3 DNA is TGTGCCAGCAGTTTAACGGGACTAGCCGACGAGCAGTACTTC.

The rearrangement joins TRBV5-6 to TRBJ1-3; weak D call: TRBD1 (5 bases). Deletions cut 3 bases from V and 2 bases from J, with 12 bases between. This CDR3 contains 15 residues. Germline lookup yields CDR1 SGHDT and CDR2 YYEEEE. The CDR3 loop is CASSWTPIPGNTIYF. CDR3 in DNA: TGTGCCAGCAGCTGGACACCCATACCTGGAAACACCATATATTTT.

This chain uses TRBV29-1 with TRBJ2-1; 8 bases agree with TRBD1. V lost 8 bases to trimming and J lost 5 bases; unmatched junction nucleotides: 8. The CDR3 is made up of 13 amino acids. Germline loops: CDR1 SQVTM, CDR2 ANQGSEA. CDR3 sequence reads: CSLRTGSDNEQFF. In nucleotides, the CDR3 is TGCAGCCTACGGACAGGGAGCGACAATGAGCAGTTCTTC.

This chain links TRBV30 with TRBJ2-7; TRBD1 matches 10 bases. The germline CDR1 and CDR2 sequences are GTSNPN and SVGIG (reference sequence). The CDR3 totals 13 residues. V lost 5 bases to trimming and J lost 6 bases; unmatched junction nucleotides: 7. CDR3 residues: CAWATGGVSEQYF. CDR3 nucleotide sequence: TGTGCCTGGGCGACAGGGGGCGTAAGCGAGCAGTACTTC. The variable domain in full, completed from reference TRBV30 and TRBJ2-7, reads SQTIHQWPATLVQPVGSPLSLECTVEGTSNPNLYWYRQAAGRGLQLLFYSVGIGQISSEVPQNLSASRPQDRQFILSSKKLLLSDSGFYLCAWATGGVSEQYFGPGTRLTVT.

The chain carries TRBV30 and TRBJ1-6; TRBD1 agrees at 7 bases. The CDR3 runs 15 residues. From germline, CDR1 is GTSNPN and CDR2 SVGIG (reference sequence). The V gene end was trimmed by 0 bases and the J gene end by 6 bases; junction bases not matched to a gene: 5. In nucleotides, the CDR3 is TGTGCCTGGAGTGTGACAGGGACCCCTAATTCACCCCTCCACTTT. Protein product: CAWSVTGTPNSPLHF.

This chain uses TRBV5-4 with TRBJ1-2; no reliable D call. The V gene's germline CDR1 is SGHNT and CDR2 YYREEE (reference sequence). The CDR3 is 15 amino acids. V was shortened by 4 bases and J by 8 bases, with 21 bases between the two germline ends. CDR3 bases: TGTGCCAGCAGCCTATATCCGGGGAGTCTAAGCGGCTACACCTTC. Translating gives CASSLYPGSLSGYTF.